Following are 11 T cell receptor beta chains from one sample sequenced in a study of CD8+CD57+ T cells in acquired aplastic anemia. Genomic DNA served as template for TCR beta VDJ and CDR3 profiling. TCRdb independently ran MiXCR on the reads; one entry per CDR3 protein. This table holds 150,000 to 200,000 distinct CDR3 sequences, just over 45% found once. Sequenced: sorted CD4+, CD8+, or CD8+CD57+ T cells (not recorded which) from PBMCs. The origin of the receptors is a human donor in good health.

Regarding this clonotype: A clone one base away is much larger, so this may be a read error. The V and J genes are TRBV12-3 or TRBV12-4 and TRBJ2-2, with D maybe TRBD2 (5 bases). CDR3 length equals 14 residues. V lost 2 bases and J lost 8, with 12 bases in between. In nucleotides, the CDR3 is TGTGCCAGCAGTTTAAGGACTGCCCTAGGGGAGCTGTTTTTT. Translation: CASSLRTALGELFF.

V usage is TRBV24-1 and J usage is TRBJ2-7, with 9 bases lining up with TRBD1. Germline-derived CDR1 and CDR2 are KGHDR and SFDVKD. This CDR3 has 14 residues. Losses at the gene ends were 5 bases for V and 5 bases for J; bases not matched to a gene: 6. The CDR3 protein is CATSAPDRGHEQYF. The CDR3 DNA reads TGTGCCACCAGTGCCCCGGACAGGGGCCACGAGCAGTACTTC.

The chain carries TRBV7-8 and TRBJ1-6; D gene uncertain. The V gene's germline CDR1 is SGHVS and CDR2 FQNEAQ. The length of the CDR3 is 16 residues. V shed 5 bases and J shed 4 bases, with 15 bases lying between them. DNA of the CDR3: TGTGCCAGCAGCCGCTTTGGCGTATCATATAATTCACCCCTCCACTTT. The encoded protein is CASSRFGVSYNSPLHF.

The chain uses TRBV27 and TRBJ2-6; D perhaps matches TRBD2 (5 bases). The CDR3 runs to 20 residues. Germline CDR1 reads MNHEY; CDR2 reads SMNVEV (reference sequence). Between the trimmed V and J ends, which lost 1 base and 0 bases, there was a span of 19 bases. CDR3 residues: CASSLFPFGLGNSGANVLTF. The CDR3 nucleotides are TGTGCCAGCAGTTTATTTCCCTTCGGACTGGGGAACTCTGGGGCCAACGTCCTGACTTTC.

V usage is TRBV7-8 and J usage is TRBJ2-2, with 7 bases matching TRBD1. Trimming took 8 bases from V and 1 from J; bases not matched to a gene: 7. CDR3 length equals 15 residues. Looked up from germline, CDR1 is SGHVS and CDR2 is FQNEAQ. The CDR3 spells CASAGTEKNTGELFF. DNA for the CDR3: TGTGCCAGCGCCGGGACAGAGAAGAACACCGGGGAGCTGTTTTTT.

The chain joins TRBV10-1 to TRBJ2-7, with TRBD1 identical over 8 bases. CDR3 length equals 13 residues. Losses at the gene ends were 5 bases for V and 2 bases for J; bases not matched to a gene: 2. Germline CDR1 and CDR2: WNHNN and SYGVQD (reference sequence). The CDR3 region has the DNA TGCGCCAGCAGTCGGACAGGGCCCTACGAGCAGTACTTC. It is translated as CASSRTGPYEQYF.

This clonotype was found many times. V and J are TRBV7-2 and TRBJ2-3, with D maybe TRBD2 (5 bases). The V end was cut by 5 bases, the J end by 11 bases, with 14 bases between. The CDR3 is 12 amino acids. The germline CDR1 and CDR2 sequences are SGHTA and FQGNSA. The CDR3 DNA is TGTGCCAGCAGCGCCCCCGTGGAGGTGCAGTATTTT. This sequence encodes CASSAPVEVQYF.

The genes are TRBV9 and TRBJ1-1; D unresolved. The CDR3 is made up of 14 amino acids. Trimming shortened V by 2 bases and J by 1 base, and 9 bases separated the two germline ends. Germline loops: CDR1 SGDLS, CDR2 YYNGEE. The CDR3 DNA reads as TGTGCCAGCAGCGTGGCCCCGCCGAACACTGAAGCTTTCTTT. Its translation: CASSVAPPNTEAFF. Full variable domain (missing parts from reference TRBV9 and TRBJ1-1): DSGVTQTPKHLITATGQRVTLRCSPRSGDLSVYWYQQSLDQGLQFLIQYYNGEERAKGNILERFSAQQFPDLHSELNLSSLELGDSALYFCASSVAPPNTEAFFGQGTRLTVV.

The CDR3 protein is CATIWQEGYTF. Here the CDR3 DNA reads TGTGCCACCATATGGCAAGAAGGCTACACCTTC. The chain links TRBV15 to TRBJ1-2; D ambiguous. V lost 7 bases and J 8 bases, leaving 11 bases between the germline ends. The germline V gene has CDR1 LNHNV and CDR2 YYDKDF (reference sequence). The CDR3 is 11 residues long.

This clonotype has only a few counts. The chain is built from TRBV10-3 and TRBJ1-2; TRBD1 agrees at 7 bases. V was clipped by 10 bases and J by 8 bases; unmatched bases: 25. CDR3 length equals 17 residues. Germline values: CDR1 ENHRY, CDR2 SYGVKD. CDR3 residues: CATKSWSGGGLLGGYTF. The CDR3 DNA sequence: TGTGCCACCAAAAGTTGGAGCGGAGGGGGCCTTCTCGGGGGCTACACCTTC.

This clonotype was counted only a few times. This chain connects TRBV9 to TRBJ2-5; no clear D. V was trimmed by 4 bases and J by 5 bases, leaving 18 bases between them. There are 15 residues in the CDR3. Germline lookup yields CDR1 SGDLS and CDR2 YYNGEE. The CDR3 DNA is TGTGCCAGCAGCCAAGACTTTCAGACTTTCGAGACCCAGTACTTC. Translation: CASSQDFQTFETQYF.